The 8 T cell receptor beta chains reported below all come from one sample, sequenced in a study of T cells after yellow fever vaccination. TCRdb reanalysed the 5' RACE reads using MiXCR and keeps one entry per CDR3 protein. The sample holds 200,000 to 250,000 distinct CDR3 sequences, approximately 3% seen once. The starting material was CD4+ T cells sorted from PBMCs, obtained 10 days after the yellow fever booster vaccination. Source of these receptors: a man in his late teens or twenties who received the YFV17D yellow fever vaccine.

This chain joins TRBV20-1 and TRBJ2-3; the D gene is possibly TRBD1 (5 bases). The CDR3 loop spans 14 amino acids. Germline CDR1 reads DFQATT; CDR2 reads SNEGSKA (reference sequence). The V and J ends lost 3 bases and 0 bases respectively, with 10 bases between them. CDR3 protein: CSARGRGSTDTQYF. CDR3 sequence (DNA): TGCAGTGCTAGGGGGCGCGGTAGCACAGATACGCAGTATTTT.

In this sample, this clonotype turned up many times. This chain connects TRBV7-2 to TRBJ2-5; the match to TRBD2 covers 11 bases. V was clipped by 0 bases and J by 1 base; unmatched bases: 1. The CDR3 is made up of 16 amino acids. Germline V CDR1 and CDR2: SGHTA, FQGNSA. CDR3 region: CASSLASGGAQETQYF. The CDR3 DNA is TGTGCCAGCAGCTTAGCTAGCGGGGGGGCCCAAGAGACCCAGTACTTC. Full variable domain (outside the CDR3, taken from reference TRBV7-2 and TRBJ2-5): GAGVSQSPSNKVTEKGKDVELRCDPISGHTALYWYRQSLGQGLEFLIYFQGNSAPDKSGLPSDRFSAERTGGSVSTLTIQRTQQEDSAVYLCASSLASGGAQETQYFGPGTRLLVL.

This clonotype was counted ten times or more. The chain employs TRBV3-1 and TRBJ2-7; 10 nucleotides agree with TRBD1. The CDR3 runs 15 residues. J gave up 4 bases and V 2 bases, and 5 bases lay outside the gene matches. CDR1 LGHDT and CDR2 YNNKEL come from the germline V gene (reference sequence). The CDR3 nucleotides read TGTGCCAGCAGCCAATCCCCGGGACAGGGGTACGAGCAGTACGTC. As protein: CASSQSPGQGYEQYV.

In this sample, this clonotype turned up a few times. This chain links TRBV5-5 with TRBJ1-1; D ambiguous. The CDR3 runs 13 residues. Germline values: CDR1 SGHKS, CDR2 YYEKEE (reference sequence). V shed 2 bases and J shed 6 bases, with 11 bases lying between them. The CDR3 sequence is CASSFQQIPEAFF. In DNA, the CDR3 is TGTGCCAGCAGCTTTCAACAGATACCTGAAGCTTTCTTT.

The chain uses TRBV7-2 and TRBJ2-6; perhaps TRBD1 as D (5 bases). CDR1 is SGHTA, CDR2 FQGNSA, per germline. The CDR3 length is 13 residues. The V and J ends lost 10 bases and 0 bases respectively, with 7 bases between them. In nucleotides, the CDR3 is TGTGCCACCAGGGTCTCTGGGGCCAACGTCCTGACTTTC. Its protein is CATRVSGANVLTF.

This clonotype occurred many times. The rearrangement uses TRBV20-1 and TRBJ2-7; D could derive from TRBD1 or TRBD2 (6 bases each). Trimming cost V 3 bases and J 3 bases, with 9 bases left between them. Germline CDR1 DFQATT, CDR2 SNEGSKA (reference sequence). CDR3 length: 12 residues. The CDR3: CSASGGSYEQYF. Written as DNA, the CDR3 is TGCAGTGCTAGCGGGGGCAGCTACGAGCAGTACTTC.

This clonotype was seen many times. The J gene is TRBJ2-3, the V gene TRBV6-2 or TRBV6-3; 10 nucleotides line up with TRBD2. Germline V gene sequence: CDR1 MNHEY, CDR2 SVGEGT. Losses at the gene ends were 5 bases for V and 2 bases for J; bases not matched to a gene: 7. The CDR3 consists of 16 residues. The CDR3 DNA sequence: TGTGCCAGCAGTCCCGGGACTAGCGTCGTCACAGATACGCAGTATTTT. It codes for CASSPGTSVVTDTQYF.

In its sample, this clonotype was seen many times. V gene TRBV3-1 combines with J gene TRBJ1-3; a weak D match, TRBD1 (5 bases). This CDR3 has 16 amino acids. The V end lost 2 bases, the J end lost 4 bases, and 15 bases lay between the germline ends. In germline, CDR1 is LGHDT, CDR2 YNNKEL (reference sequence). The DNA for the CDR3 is TGTGCCAGCAGCCAAACTTCGGGGCTGTCCGGAAACACCATATATTTT. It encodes CASSQTSGLSGNTIYF.